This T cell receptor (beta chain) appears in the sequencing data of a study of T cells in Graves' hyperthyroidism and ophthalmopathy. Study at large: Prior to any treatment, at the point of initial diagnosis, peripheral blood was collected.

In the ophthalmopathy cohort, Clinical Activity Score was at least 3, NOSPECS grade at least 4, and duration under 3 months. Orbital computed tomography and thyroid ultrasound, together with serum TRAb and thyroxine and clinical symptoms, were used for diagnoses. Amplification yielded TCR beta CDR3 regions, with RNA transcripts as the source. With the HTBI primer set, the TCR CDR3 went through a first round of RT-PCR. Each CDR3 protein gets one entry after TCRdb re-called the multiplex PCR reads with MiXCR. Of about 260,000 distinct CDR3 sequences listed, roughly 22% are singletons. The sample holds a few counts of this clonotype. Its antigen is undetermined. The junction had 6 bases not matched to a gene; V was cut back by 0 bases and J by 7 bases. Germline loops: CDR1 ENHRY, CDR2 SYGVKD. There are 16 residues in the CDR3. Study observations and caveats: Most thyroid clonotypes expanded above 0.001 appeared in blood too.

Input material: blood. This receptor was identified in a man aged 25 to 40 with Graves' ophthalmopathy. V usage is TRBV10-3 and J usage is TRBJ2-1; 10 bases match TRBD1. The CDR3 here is CAISESGRTGGNEQFF. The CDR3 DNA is TGTGCCATCAGTGAGTCGGGAAGGACAGGGGGGAATGAGCAGTTCTTC.